This T cell receptor (beta chain) came from a study of blood T cell repertoires in COVID-19. The CDR3 length is 15 residues. CDR1 is MDHEN, CDR2 SYDVKM, per germline. With V trimmed by 5 bases and J by 4 bases, 6 bases remained unmatched. The table came from immunoSEQ multiplex PCR; TCRdb's copy has only in-frame clones and leaves some out. The sample lists around 300,000 clones, 80% to 90% occurring once. Categorization into cohorts depended on clinical history that participants reported. The V and J genes are TRBV28 and TRBJ2-1; TRBD1 matches at 9 bases. The TCR sequence derives from a man aged 25 to 40 who had recovered from COVID-19. The material sequenced was PBMCs or T cells enriched from blood (not recorded which). The CDR3 bases are TGTGCCAGCAGTCCCGGGGACAGGGAATACAATGAGCAGTTCTTC. It translates to CASSPGDREYNEQFF.